This T cell receptor beta chain comes out of a study of cytomegalovirus exposure and HLA in healthy donors. The primer mix had 60 Vbeta and 13 Jbeta primers. The protocol was immunoSEQ multiplex PCR, while the TCRdb copy is restricted to in-frame clones and leaves out a portion. The sample yields 200,000 or so clones, more than 80% seen once. Turning to this clone: Its antigen remains unidentified.

V gave up 5 bases and J gave up 5 bases; unmatched junction bases: 5. The germline CDR1 and CDR2 sequences are SQVTM and ANQGSEA. There are 12 residues in the CDR3. Whole-study results and caveats: Analysis was performed later, and it showed HLA-associated TCR beta chains to be more clonally expanded than equally common others. Available immune exposure information was restricted to CMV serostatus only.

The chain combines TRBV29-1 with TRBJ2-5; 7 nucleotides align to TRBD1. Specimen: PBMCs. This TCR was recovered from a woman in her forties or fifties in good health and CMV-seropositive. The CDR3 nucleotides are TGCAGCGTTCTCAGGGGGAGCGAGACCCAGTACTTC. Amino acid sequence: CSVLRGSETQYF.